This T cell receptor (beta chain) was observed in a study of vaccination and CD4 T cells after COVID-19. Study conclusions and caveats: This study had few convalescent patients and no early post-infection samples. A median of around 90% of reactive clones, in convalescent patients, became evident only post-vaccination.

The treatment here: approximately nine-day PBMC culture with coronavirus spike peptide pools or control peptides (ViraFEST assay). About this clonotype: What it recognizes is unknown. A junction boundary mismatches the germline segment, possibly from a read error.

Germline V gives CDR1 SSHAT, CDR2 FNYEAQ (reference sequence). This CDR3 has 14 amino acids. Sequenced with the Oncomine TCR Beta short-read assay was DNA taken from cultured CD4+ T cells. Researchers extracted genomic DNA from CD4+ T cells that had been cultured. TCRdb re-derived calls from the PCR reads in MiXCR, one entry per CDR3 protein. Here the sample spans just over 15,000 distinct CDR3 sequences, approximately 71% being singletons. Sequencing was carried out using CD4+ T cells from blood, cultured in vitro. The rearrangement links TRBV7-7 to TRBJ2-7, with TRBD2 as a possible D gene (6 bases). The source is a human donor who had recovered from COVID-19. In DNA form, the CDR3 reads TGCGCCAGCAGCCAACCGGGGGTCTCCTACGAGCAGTACTTC. This translates into CASSQPGVSYEQYF.